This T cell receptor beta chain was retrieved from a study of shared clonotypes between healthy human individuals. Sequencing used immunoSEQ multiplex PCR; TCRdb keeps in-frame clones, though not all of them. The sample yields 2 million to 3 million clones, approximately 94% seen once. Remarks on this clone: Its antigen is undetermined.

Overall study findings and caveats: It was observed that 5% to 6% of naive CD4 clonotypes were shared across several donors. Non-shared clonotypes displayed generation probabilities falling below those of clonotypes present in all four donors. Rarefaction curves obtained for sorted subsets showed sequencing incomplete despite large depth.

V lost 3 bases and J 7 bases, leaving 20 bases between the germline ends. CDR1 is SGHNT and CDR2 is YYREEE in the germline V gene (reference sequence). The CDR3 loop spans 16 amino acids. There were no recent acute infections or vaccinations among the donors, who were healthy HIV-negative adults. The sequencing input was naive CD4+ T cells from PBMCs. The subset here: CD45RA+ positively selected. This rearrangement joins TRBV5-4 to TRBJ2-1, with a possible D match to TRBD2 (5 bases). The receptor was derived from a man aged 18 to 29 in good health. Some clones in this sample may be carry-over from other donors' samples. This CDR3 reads CASSSFGAAPRNEQFF. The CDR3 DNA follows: TGTGCCAGCAGCTCCTTCGGAGCGGCCCCGAGGAATGAGCAGTTCTTC.